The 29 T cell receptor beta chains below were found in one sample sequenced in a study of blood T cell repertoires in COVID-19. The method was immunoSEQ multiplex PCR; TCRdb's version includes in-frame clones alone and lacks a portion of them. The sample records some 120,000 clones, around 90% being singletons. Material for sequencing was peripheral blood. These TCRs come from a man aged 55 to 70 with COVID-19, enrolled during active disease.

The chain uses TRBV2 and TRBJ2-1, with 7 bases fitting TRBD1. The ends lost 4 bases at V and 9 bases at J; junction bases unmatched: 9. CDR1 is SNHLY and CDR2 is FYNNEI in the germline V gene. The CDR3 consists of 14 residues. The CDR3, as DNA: TGTGCCAGCAGTGCCGAGACAGGGATAGGTGAGCAGTTCTTC. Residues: CASSAETGIGEQFF.

The CDR3 region is CASSMGATEAFF. Here the CDR3 DNA reads TGTGCCAGTAGTATGGGGGCCACTGAAGCTTTCTTT. The V gene is TRBV19, the J gene TRBJ1-1; TRBD1 is a possible D gene (6 bases). This CDR3 spans 12 amino acids. Trimming took off 3 bases at V and 4 bases at J, with 6 bases between the two ends. Germline-derived CDR1 and CDR2 are LNHDA and SQIVND (reference sequence).

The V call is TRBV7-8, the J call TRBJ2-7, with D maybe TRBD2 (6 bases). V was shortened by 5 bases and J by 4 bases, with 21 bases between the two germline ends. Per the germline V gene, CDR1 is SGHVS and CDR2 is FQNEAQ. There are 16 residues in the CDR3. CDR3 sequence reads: CASSPLPRDSTYEQYF. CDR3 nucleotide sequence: TGTGCCAGCAGCCCATTACCCCGGGACTCAACTTACGAGCAGTACTTC.

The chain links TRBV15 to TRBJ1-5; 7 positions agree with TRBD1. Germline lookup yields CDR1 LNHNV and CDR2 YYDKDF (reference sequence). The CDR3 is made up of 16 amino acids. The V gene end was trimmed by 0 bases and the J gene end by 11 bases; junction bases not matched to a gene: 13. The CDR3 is CATSRDRDSGGEAQHF. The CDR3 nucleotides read TGTGCCACCAGCAGAGATCGGGACAGTGGGGGCGAGGCCCAGCATTTT.

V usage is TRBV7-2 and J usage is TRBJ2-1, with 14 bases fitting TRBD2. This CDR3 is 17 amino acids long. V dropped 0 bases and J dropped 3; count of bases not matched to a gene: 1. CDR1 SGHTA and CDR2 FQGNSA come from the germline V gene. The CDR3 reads CASSLAGTSGSYNEQFF. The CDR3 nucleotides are TGTGCCAGCAGCTTAGCGGGGACTAGCGGGAGCTACAATGAGCAGTTCTTC.

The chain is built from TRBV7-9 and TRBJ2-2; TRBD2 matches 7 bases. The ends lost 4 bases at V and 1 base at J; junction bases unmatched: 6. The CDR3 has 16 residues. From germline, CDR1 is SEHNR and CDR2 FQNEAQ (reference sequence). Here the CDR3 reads CASSSGTTLNTGELFF. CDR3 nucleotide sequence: TGTGCCAGCAGCTCCGGGACTACTCTGAACACCGGGGAGCTGTTTTTT.

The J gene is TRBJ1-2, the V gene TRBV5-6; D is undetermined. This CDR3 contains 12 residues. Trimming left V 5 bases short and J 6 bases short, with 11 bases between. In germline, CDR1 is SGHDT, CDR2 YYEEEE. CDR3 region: CASRSYQNGYTF. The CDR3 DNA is TGTGCCAGCAGGTCGTACCAGAATGGCTACACCTTC.

CDR3 protein: CASSSPRGYEQYF. CDR3 nucleotides: TGTGCCAGCAGCTCCCCCCGAGGCTACGAGCAGTACTTC. The chain combines TRBV11-3 with TRBJ2-7; D remains unclear. V lost 4 bases, J lost 3 bases, and 10 bases lay in between. The CDR3 length is 13 residues. Germline values: CDR1 SGHNT, CDR2 YENEEA.

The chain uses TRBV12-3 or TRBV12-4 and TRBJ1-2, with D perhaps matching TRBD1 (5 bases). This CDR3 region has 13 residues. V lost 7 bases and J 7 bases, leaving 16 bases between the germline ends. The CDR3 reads CASTQGLTGGYTF. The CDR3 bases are TGTGCCAGCACCCAGGGACTGACCGGTGGCTACACCTTC.

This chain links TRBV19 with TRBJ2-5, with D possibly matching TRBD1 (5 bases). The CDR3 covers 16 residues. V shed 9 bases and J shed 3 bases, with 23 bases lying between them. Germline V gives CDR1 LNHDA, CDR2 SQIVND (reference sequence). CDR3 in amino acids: CARLTWGWKGKETQYF. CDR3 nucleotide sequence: TGTGCCAGGTTGACCTGGGGATGGAAGGGGAAAGAGACCCAGTACTTC.

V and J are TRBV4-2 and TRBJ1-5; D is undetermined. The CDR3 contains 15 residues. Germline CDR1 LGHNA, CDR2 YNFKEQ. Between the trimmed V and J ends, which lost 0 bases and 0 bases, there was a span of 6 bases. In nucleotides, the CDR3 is TGTGCCAGCAGCCAAGATGAGAATAGCAATCAGCCCCAGCATTTT. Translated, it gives CASSQDENSNQPQHF.

The CDR3 reads CAIGSGLAGGERSYNEQFF. In DNA, the CDR3 is TGTGCCATCGGTTCGGGACTAGCGGGAGGAGAGCGGTCCTACAATGAGCAGTTCTTC. The rearrangement links TRBV10-3 to TRBJ2-1; the match to TRBD2 covers 15 bases. The CDR3 totals 19 residues. Germline trimming cut 8 bases from V and 1 base from J; bases unmatched to any gene: 12. The germline V gene has CDR1 ENHRY and CDR2 SYGVKD.

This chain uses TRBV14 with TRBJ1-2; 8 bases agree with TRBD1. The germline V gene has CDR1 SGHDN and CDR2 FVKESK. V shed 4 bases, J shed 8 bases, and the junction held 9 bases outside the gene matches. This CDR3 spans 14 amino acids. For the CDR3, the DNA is TGTGCCAGCAGCCGTAATCAGGGGGCGGAAGGCTACACCTTC. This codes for CASSRNQGAEGYTF.

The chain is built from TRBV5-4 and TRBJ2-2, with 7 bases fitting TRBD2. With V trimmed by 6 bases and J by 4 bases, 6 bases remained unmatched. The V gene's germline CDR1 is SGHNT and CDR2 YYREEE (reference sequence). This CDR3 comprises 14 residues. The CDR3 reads CASTPGGPTGELFF. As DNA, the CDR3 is TGTGCCAGCACCCCGGGAGGCCCCACCGGGGAGCTGTTTTTT.

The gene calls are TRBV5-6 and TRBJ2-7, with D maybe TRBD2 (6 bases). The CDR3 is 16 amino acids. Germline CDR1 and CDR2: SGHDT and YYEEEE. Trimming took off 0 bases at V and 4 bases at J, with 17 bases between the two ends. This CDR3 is CASSLAGSGSPYEQYF. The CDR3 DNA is TGTGCCAGCAGCTTGGCGGGTAGCGGATCCCCTTACGAGCAGTACTTC.

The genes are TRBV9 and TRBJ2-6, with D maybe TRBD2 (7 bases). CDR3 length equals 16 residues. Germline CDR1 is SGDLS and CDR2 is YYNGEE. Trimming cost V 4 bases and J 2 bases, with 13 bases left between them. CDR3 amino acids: CASSPRGDTGANVLTF. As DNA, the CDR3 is TGTGCCAGCAGCCCCCGGGGGGACACTGGGGCCAACGTCCTGACTTTC.

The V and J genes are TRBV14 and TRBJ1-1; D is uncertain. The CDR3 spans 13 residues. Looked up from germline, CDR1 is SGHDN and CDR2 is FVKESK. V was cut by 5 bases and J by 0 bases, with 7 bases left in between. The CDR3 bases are TGTGCCAGCAGCATCAGTATGAACACTGAAGCTTTCTTT. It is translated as CASSISMNTEAFF.

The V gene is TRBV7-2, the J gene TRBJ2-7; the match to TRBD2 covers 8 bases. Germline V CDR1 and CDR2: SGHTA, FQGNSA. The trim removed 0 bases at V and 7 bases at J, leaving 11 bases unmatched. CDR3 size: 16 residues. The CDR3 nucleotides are TGTGCCAGCAGCTTAGCGGTCGCTAGCGGGTCGGGGGAGCAGTACTTC. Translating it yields CASSLAVASGSGEQYF.

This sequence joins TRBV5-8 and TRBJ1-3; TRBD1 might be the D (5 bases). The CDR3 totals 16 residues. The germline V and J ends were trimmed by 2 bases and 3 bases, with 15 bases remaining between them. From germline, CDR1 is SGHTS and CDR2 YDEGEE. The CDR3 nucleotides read TGTGCCAGCAGCTTTAATCTACAGGTCTTTGGAAACACCATATATTTT. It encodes CASSFNLQVFGNTIYF.

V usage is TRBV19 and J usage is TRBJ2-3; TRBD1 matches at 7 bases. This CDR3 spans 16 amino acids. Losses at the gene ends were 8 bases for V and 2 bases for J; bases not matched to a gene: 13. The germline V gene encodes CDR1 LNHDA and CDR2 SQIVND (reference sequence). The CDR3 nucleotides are TGTGCCAGTGGGGCCATACCGGGACAGCACACAGATACGCAGTATTTT. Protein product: CASGAIPGQHTDTQYF.

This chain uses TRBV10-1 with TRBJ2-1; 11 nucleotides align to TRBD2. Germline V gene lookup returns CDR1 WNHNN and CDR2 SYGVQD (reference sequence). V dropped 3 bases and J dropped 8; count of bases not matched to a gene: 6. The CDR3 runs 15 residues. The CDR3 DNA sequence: TGCGCCAGCAGTGATCGACTAGCGGGAAGGCATGAGCAGTTCTTC. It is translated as CASSDRLAGRHEQFF.

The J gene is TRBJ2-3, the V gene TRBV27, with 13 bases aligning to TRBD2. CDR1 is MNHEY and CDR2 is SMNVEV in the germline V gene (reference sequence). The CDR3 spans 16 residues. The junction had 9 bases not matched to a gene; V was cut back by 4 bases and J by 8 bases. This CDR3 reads CASSSGTSGVRGTQYF. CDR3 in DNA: TGTGCCAGCAGTTCCGGGACTAGCGGGGTCCGGGGTACGCAGTATTTT.

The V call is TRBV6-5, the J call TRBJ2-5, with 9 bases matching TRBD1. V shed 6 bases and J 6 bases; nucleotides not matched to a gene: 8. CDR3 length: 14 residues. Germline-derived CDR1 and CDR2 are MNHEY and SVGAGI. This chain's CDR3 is CASSRTGEGKTQYF. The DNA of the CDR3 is TGTGCCAGCAGCCGGACAGGGGAGGGCAAGACCCAGTACTTC.

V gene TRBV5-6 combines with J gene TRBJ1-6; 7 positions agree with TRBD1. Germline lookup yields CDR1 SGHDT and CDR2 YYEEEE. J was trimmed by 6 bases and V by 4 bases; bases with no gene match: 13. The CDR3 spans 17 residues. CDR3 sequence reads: CASSQSEGTEINSPLHF. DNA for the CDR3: TGTGCCAGCAGCCAGTCCGAGGGGACAGAGATTAATTCACCCCTCCACTTT.

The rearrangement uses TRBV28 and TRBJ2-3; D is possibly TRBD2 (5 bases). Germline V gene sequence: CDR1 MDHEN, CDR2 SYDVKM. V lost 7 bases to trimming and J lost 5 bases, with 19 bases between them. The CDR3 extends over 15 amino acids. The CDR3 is CASITAALEGDTQYF. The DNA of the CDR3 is TGTGCCAGCATTACAGCGGCCCTAGAGGGAGATACGCAGTATTTT.

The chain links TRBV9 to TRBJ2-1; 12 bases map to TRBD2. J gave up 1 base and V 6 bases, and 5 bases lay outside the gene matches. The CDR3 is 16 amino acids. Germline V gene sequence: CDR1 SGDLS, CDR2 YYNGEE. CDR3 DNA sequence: TGTGCCAGCACCCCGACTAGCGGGAGTTCCTACAATGAGCAGTTCTTC. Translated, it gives CASTPTSGSSYNEQFF.

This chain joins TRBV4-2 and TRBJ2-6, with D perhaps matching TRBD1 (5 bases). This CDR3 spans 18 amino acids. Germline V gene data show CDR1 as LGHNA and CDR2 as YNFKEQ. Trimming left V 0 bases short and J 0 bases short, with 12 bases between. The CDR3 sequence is CASSQDLNRHSGANVLTF. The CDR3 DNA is TGTGCCAGCAGCCAAGATTTGAACAGGCACTCTGGGGCCAACGTCCTGACTTTC.

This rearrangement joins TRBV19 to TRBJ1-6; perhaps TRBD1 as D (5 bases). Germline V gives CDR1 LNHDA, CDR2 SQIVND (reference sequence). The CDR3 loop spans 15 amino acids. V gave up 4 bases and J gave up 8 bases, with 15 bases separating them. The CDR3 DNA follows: TGTGCCAGTAGTACCTCTGGGTGGGGCTATTCACCCCTCCACTTT. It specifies CASSTSGWGYSPLHF.

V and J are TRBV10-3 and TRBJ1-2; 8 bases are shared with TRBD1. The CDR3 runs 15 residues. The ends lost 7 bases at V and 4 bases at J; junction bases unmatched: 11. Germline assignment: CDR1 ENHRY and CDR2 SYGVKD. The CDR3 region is CAIKRGQEEGYGYTF. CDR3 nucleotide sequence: TGTGCCATCAAGAGGGGACAGGAGGAGGGCTATGGCTACACCTTC.